The 31 T cell receptor beta chains below come from one sample, sequenced in a study of PD-L1 blockade in urothelial cancer. Method: immunoSEQ multiplex PCR; TCRdb's copy keeps in-frame clones and lacks some. The table lists 30,000 to 40,000 clones, 75% to 90% of them singletons. Time point meaning: pretreatment peripheral blood. The material sequenced was PBMCs, taken around atezolizumab (anti-PD-L1) treatment. Every receptor here comes from a man between 60 and 75 years old with urothelial cancer.

This clone was detected a few times. The chain couples TRBV7-2 to TRBJ1-2; 7 bases are shared with TRBD1. Per the germline V gene, CDR1 is SGHTA and CDR2 is FQGNSA. The J segment lost 8 bases and the V segment lost 5 bases, leaving 17 bases of the junction unmatched. The CDR3 length is 16 residues. The CDR3 bases are TGTGCCAGCAGCCAAAGGACAGGAACGGTGCCGGAGGGCTACACCTTC. This sequence encodes CASSQRTGTVPEGYTF.

V gene TRBV11-2 combines with J gene TRBJ1-3; TRBD1 matches at 8 bases. This CDR3 region has 14 residues. Per germline, CDR1 SGHAT and CDR2 FQNNGV. With V trimmed by 4 bases and J by 5 bases, 4 bases remained unmatched. CDR3 coding DNA: TGTGCCAGCAGCTCGACAGGGGCGAGAAACACCATATATTTT. Translation: CASSSTGARNTIYF.

A remark on this clone: Germline is not matched at one junction end, which may reflect a read error. This sequence joins TRBV6-4 and TRBJ1-2; a possible D gene is TRBD1 (5 bases). Germline assignment: CDR1 MRHNA and CDR2 SNTAGT. The CDR3 totals 12 residues. CDR3 protein: CAGRQTPPGYTF. CDR3 coding DNA: TGTGCCGGCAGACAGACACCCCCCGGCTACACCTTC.

J is TRBJ2-7 and V is TRBV19; the D gene is possibly TRBD2 (6 bases). The V and J ends lost 8 bases and 2 bases respectively, with 19 bases between them. There are 15 residues in the CDR3. In germline, CDR1 is LNHDA, CDR2 SQIVND (reference sequence). Here the CDR3 DNA reads TGTGCCAGTGGCCGGGGACTGGGATTTACCTACGAGCAGTACTTC. Its protein is CASGRGLGFTYEQYF. Full variable domain (rest looked up from reference TRBV19 and TRBJ2-7): DGGITQSPKYLFRKEGQNVTLSCEQNLNHDAMYWYRQDPGQGLRLIYYSQIVNDFQKGDIAEGYSVSREKKESFPLTVTSAQKNPTAFYLCASGRGLGFTYEQYFGPGTRLTVT.

The CDR3 loop reads CAWSSGTSSQTQYF. CDR3 nucleotide sequence: TGTGCCTGGAGCTCCGGGACTAGCTCCCAGACCCAGTACTTC. This chain links TRBV30 with TRBJ2-5; TRBD2 aligns across 9 bases. Per the germline V gene, CDR1 is GTSNPN and CDR2 is SVGIG (reference sequence). The CDR3 covers 14 residues. V was clipped by 3 bases and J by 6 bases; unmatched bases: 8.

The chain joins TRBV11-2 to TRBJ1-3; D unclear. The CDR3 spans 15 residues. Germline V lookup: CDR1 SGHAT, CDR2 FQNNGV. Trimming left V 0 bases short and J 0 bases short, with 6 bases between. The CDR3 loop reads CASSLDWASGNTIYF. CDR3 in DNA: TGTGCCAGCAGCTTAGATTGGGCCTCTGGAAACACCATATATTTT.

The J gene is TRBJ1-1, the V gene TRBV7-3, with unresolved D. CDR1 is SGHTA, CDR2 FQGTGA, per germline. CDR3 length: 15 residues. Deletions cut 2 bases from V and 2 bases from J, with 12 bases between. The CDR3 DNA reads as TGTGCCAGCAGCTTATACGGGGTGGGCAACACTGAAGCTTTCTTT. Translated, it gives CASSLYGVGNTEAFF.

The rearrangement links TRBV16 to TRBJ2-1; the D gene is possibly TRBD1 (5 bases). CDR3 length: 15 amino acids. Trimming took 4 bases from V and 5 from J, leaving 15 bases between them. Per the germline V gene, CDR1 is KGHSY and CDR2 is FQNENV. CDR3 protein: CASSPQELFNNEQFF. CDR3 nucleotide sequence: TGTGCCAGCAGCCCACAGGAGCTCTTTAACAATGAGCAGTTCTTC.

Written as DNA, the CDR3 is TGTGCCAGTAGGCAGGGGCCCTTACACCCCAATCAGCCCCAGCATTTT. Translation gives CASRQGPLHPNQPQHF. The chain employs TRBV19 and TRBJ1-5, with a tentative D call TRBD1 (6 bases). The CDR3 runs 16 residues. V lost 6 bases, J lost 3 bases, and 18 bases lay in between. Germline values: CDR1 LNHDA, CDR2 SQIVND (reference sequence).

The rearrangement links TRBV6-6 to TRBJ2-1; D call uncertain. The CDR3 is 11 residues long. Trimming shortened V by 5 bases and J by 7 bases, and 6 bases separated the two germline ends. CDR1 MNHNY and CDR2 SVGAGI come from the germline V gene (reference sequence). CDR3 DNA: TGTGCCAGCAGTCTCCAGAATGAGCAGTTCTTC. It encodes CASSLQNEQFF.

The J gene is TRBJ1-2, the V gene TRBV7-3; 12 nucleotides align to TRBD1. Germline V gene data show CDR1 as SGHTA and CDR2 as FQGTGA. The CDR3 covers 15 residues. Germline trimming cut 4 bases from V and 4 bases from J; bases unmatched to any gene: 4. CDR3 residues: CASSWDRGPSYGYTF. The CDR3 DNA is TGTGCCAGCAGCTGGGACAGGGGGCCGTCCTATGGCTACACCTTC. The full variable domain, its missing parts supplied by reference TRBV7-3 and TRBJ1-2, is GAGVSQTPSNKVTEKGKYVELRCDPISGHTALYWYRQSLGQGPEFLIYFQGTGAADDSGLPNDRFFAVRPEGSVSTLKIQRTERGDSAVYLCASSWDRGPSYGYTFGSGTRLTVV.

The J gene is TRBJ2-7, the V gene TRBV7-9; tentative D call: TRBD2 (5 bases). The V end lost 5 bases, the J end lost 2 bases, and 16 bases lay between the germline ends. The germline gives CDR1 SEHNR, CDR2 FQNEAQ (reference sequence). The CDR3 runs 15 residues. The CDR3 sequence is CASSNRDLVTYEQYF. CDR3 nucleotide sequence: TGTGCCAGCAGCAACCGGGATTTGGTGACCTACGAGCAGTACTTC. The whole variable domain, filled in from reference TRBV7-9 and TRBJ2-7, reads DTGVSQNPRHKITKRGQNVTFRCDPISEHNRLYWYRQTLGQGPEFLTYFQNEAQLEKSRLLSDRFSAERPKGSFSTLEIQRTEQGDSAMYLCASSNRDLVTYEQYFGPGTRLTVT.

The chain links TRBV7-9 to TRBJ1-1; D is unresolved. CDR1 is SEHNR and CDR2 is FQNEAQ in the germline V gene (reference sequence). The CDR3 extends over 14 amino acids. Trimming left V 5 bases short and J 6 bases short, with 16 bases between. This CDR3 is CASSVSAGSAEAFF. The CDR3 DNA follows: TGTGCCAGCAGCGTGAGTGCGGGAAGCGCTGAAGCTTTCTTT.

The chain links TRBV5-6 to TRBJ2-3; 14 bases align to TRBD2. In germline, CDR1 is SGHDT, CDR2 YYEEEE. The CDR3 length is 19 residues. The J segment lost 3 bases and the V segment lost 0 bases, leaving 9 bases of the junction unmatched. The CDR3 nucleotides are TGTGCCAGCAGCTTGGTCAGGCGACTAGCGGGAGGGAGGACAGATACGCAGTATTTT. Its protein is CASSLVRRLAGGRTDTQYF.

This chain joins TRBV7-2 and TRBJ1-1; D not resolved. The CDR3 covers 14 residues. V lost 1 base to trimming and J lost 4 bases, with 10 bases between them. Germline V lookup: CDR1 SGHTA, CDR2 FQGNSA. CDR3 loop: CASSLVTVSTEAFF. As DNA, the CDR3 is TGTGCCAGCAGCTTAGTAACGGTCTCCACTGAAGCTTTCTTT.

The chain joins TRBV5-1 to TRBJ2-3; D is perhaps TRBD2 (6 bases). Trimming left V 1 base short and J 6 bases short, with 15 bases between. The V gene's germline CDR1 is SGHRS and CDR2 YFSETQ. The CDR3 length is 15 residues. In DNA, the CDR3 is TGCGCCAGCAGCTTGCCCAGGGAGGTCGGGGATACGCAGTATTTT. The encoded protein is CASSLPREVGDTQYF.

The rearrangement joins TRBV18 to TRBJ1-2; D unclear. Trimming took off 2 bases at V and 7 bases at J, with 17 bases between the two ends. The CDR3 totals 15 residues. Per the germline V gene, CDR1 is KGHSH and CDR2 is LQKENI. This CDR3 is CASSPEVQVGSGYTF. DNA for the CDR3: TGTGCCAGCTCACCAGAAGTCCAGGTGGGTTCTGGCTACACCTTC.

The chain has TRBV7-3 and TRBJ2-1; 9 nucleotides line up with TRBD2. The length of the CDR3 is 14 residues. The germline gives CDR1 SGHTA, CDR2 FQGTGA. V shed 5 bases and J 4 bases; nucleotides not matched to a gene: 3. This CDR3 reads CASSLGLAYNEQFF. The CDR3 coding sequence is TGTGCCAGCAGCCTGGGACTAGCATACAATGAGCAGTTCTTC.

This chain connects TRBV19 to TRBJ2-7, with 9 positions matching TRBD1. V was clipped by 5 bases and J by 10 bases; unmatched bases: 9. This CDR3 is 13 amino acids long. CDR1 is LNHDA and CDR2 is SQIVND in the germline V gene (reference sequence). For the CDR3, the DNA is TGTGCCAGTAGTGCACAAACAGGGGGCAGTCAGTACTTC. It codes for CASSAQTGGSQYF.

The chain is built from TRBV5-4 and TRBJ1-2, with D uncertain. This CDR3 is 14 amino acids long. The V end lost 4 bases, the J end lost 5 bases, and 15 bases lay between the germline ends. CDR1 and CDR2 (germline): SGHNT, YYREEE (reference sequence). This CDR3 reads CASSPGIGGYGYTF. For the CDR3, the DNA is TGTGCCAGCAGCCCCGGGATCGGCGGATATGGCTACACCTTC.

The table lists this clone with a count of one. This chain uses TRBV9 with TRBJ2-3, with 8 bases matching TRBD2. The CDR3 totals 15 residues. Trimming at V came to 7 bases and at J to 3 bases, leaving 10 bases not matched to a gene. Germline-derived CDR1 and CDR2 are SGDLS and YYNGEE. CDR3: CASGSGSKITDTQYF. DNA for the CDR3: TGTGCCAGCGGAAGCGGGAGTAAGATTACAGATACGCAGTATTTT.

The chain recombines TRBV5-6 with TRBJ2-1; 8 bases map to TRBD2. The germline gives CDR1 SGHDT, CDR2 YYEEEE. The CDR3 extends over 16 amino acids. The V gene end was trimmed by 4 bases and the J gene end by 0 bases; junction bases not matched to a gene: 6. The CDR3: CASSPLAGSSYNEQFF. The CDR3 DNA sequence: TGTGCCAGCAGCCCGTTAGCGGGGAGCTCCTACAATGAGCAGTTCTTC.

The chain couples TRBV29-1 to TRBJ2-3; D gene unclear. The CDR3 is made up of 13 amino acids. The V end was cut by 1 base, the J end by 6 bases, with 11 bases between. Germline V gene data show CDR1 as SQVTM and CDR2 as ANQGSEA. The CDR3 loop is CSVEATASDTQYF. The CDR3 DNA reads TGCAGCGTTGAAGCCACCGCTAGTGATACGCAGTATTTT.

Details on this clone: One end of the junction does not line up with germline, which may come from a read error. This chain links TRBV9 with TRBJ1-4; 7 bases match TRBD1. The germline V gene encodes CDR1 SGDLS and CDR2 YYNGEE. There are 16 residues in the CDR3. The CDR3 here is CASSPGQISTNEKLFF. The DNA of the CDR3 is TGTGCCAGCAGCCCGGGACAGATTTCAACCAATGAAAAACTGTTTTTT.

This clone was seen a single time. This sequence joins TRBV9 and TRBJ2-7; the D gene is possibly TRBD1 (5 bases). Germline CDR1 SGDLS, CDR2 YYNGEE. The CDR3 is made up of 15 amino acids. Trimming took 1 base from V and 0 from J, leaving 11 bases between them. This CDR3 is CASSVRTGLSYEQYF. The CDR3 coding sequence is TGTGCCAGCAGCGTAAGAACAGGCCTCTCCTACGAGCAGTACTTC.

The chain links TRBV19 to TRBJ2-2; D may be TRBD1 (5 bases). Germline CDR1 reads LNHDA; CDR2 reads SQIVND (reference sequence). V was clipped by 1 base and J by 9 bases, with 18 bases between them. The CDR3 spans 16 residues. CDR3 loop: CASSIVDMMVSRELFF. The CDR3 region has the DNA TGTGCCAGTAGTATAGTGGACATGATGGTTTCCCGGGAGCTGTTTTTT.

In DNA, the CDR3 is TGTGCCAGCAGTCAATCAGGGGCCCCCTATGGCTACACCTTC. It specifies CASSQSGAPYGYTF. The rearrangement links TRBV6-5 to TRBJ1-2; weak D call: TRBD1 (6 bases). The CDR3 length is 14 residues. Trimming removed 5 bases from V and 4 bases from J, with 14 bases in between. Germline CDR1 reads MNHEY; CDR2 reads SVGAGI.

The rearrangement joins TRBV6-5 to TRBJ2-7; D may be TRBD2 (6 bases). The CDR3 extends over 12 amino acids. Trimming shortened V by 8 bases and J by 6 bases, and 14 bases separated the two germline ends. CDR1 MNHEY and CDR2 SVGAGI come from the germline V gene. CDR3 coding DNA: TGTGCCAGCGCCGGGGGTGGATTCGAGCAGTACTTC. It yields the protein CASAGGGFEQYF.

V gene TRBV5-1 combines with J gene TRBJ1-1, with 8 bases fitting TRBD1. Per the germline V gene, CDR1 is SGHRS and CDR2 is YFSETQ. The V segment lost 4 bases and the J segment 3 bases; nucleotides outside the gene matches: 8. CDR3 length equals 15 residues. The CDR3 region is CASSGGQGSYTEAFF. The CDR3 bases are TGCGCCAGCAGCGGCGGACAGGGTTCGTACACTGAAGCTTTCTTT.

The chain combines TRBV19 with TRBJ1-1, with a weak D call TRBD1 (5 bases). The CDR3 spans 11 residues. V lost 7 bases and J 7 bases, leaving 10 bases between the germline ends. The germline V gene has CDR1 LNHDA and CDR2 SQIVND (reference sequence). CDR3 residues: CASTRQLEAFF. CDR3 DNA sequence: TGTGCCAGTACCCGACAGCTTGAAGCTTTCTTT. The full variable domain, rest sourced from reference TRBV19 and TRBJ1-1, is DGGITQSPKYLFRKEGQNVTLSCEQNLNHDAMYWYRQDPGQGLRLIYYSQIVNDFQKGDIAEGYSVSREKKESFPLTVTSAQKNPTAFYLCASTRQLEAFFGQGTRLTVV.

V usage is TRBV7-6 and J usage is TRBJ2-5; 8 bases map to TRBD1. CDR1 and CDR2 (germline): SGHVS, FNYEAQ. J gave up 0 bases and V 5 bases, and 5 bases lay outside the gene matches. The CDR3 consists of 15 residues. The CDR3 loop reads CASSQDRAYQETQYF. CDR3 sequence (DNA): TGTGCCAGCAGCCAGGACAGGGCGTACCAAGAGACCCAGTACTTC.